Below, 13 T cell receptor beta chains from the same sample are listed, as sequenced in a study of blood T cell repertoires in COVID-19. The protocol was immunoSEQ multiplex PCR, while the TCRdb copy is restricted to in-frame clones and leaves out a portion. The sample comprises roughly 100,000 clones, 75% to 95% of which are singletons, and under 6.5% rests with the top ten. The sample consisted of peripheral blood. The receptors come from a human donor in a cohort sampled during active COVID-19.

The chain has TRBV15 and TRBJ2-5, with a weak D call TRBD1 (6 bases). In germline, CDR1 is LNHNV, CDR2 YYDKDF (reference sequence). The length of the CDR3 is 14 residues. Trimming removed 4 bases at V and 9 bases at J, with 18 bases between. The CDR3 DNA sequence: TGTGCCACCAGCATCTCCAGGGGAATATGGGCCCAGTACTTC. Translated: CATSISRGIWAQYF.

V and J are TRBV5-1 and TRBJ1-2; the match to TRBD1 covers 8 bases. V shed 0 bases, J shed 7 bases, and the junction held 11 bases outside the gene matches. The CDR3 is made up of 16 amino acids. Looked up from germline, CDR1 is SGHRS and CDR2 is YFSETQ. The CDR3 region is CASSLGGQGGQSGYTF. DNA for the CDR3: TGCGCCAGCAGCTTGGGAGGACAGGGCGGACAGAGTGGCTACACCTTC.

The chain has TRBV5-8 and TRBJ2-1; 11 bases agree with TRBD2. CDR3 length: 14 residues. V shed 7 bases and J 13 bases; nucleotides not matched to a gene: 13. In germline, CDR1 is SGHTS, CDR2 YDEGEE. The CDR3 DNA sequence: TGTGCCAGCCGCGGGACAGCGGGACTAGCGGAACAGTTCTTC. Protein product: CASRGTAGLAEQFF. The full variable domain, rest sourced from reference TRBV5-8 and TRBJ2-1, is EAGVTQSPTHLIKTRGQQATLRCSPISGHTSVYWYQQALGLGLQFLLWYDEGEERNRGNFPPRFSGRQFPNYSSELNVNALELEDSALYLCASRGTAGLAEQFFGPGTRLTVL.

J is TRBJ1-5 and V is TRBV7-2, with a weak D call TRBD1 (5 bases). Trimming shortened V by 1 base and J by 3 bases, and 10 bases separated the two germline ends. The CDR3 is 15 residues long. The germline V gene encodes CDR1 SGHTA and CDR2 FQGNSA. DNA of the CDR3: TGTGCCAGCAGCTTAGTGTCAGGGTCCAATCAGCCCCAGCATTTT. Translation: CASSLVSGSNQPQHF.

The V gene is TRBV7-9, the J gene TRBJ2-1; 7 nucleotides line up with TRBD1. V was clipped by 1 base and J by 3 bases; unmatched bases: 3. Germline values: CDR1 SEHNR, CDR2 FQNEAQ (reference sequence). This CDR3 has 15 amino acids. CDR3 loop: CASSLGSGGYNEQFF. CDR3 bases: TGTGCCAGCAGCTTAGGTTCAGGGGGCTACAATGAGCAGTTCTTC. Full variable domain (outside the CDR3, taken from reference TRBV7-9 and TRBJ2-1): DTGVSQNPRHKITKRGQNVTFRCDPISEHNRLYWYRQTLGQGPEFLTYFQNEAQLEKSRLLSDRFSAERPKGSFSTLEIQRTEQGDSAMYLCASSLGSGGYNEQFFGPGTRLTVL.

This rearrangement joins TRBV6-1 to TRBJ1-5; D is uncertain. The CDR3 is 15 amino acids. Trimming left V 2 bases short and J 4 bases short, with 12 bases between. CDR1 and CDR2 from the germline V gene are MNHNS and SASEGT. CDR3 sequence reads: CASSEWGGSNQPQHF. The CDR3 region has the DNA TGTGCCAGCAGTGAATGGGGAGGCAGTAATCAGCCCCAGCATTTT.

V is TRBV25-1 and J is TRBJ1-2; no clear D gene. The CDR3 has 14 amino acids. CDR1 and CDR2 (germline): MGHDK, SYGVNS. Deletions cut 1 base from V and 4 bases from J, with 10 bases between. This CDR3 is CASSELQRSYGYTF. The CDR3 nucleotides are TGTGCCAGCAGTGAATTGCAAAGGAGCTATGGCTACACCTTC.

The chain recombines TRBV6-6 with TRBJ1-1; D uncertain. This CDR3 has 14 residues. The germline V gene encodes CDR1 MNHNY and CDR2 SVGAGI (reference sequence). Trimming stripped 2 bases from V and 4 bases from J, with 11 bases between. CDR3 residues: CASSYEGIFTEAFF. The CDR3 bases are TGTGCCAGCAGTTACGAGGGCATTTTCACTGAAGCTTTCTTT.

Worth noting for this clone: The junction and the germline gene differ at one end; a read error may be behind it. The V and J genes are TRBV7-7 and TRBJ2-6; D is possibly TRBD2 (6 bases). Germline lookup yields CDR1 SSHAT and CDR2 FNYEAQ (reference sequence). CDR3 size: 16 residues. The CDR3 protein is CASSPGAGSGANVLTF. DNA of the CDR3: TGTGCTAGCAGCCCAGGAGCGGGTTCTGGGGCCAACGTCCTGACTTTC.

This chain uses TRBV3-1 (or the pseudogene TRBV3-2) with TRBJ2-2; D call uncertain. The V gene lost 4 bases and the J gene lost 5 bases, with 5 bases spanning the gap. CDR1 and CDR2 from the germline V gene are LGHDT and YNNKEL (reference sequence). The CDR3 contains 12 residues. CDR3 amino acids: CASSRSTGELFF. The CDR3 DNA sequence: TGTGCCAGCAGCCGCAGTACCGGGGAGCTGTTTTTT.

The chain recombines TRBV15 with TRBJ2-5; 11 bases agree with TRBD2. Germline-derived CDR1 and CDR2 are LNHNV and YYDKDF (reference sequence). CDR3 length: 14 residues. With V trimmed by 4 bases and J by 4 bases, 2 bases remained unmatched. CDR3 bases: TGTGCCACCAGCATTACTAGCGGGGGAGAGACCCAGTACTTC. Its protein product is CATSITSGGETQYF.

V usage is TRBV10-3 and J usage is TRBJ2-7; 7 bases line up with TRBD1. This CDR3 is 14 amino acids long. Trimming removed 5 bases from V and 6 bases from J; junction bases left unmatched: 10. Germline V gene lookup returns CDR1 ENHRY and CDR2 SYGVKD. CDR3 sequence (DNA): TGTGCCATCAGTACCCACCCCGCAGGGGGCGAGCAGTACTTC. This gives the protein CAISTHPAGGEQYF.

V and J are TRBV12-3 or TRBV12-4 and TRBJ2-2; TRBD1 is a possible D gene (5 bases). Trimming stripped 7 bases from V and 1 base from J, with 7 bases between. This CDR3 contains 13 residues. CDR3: CASTDRNTGELFF. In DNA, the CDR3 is TGTGCCAGCACTGACAGGAACACCGGGGAGCTGTTTTTT.